The text below deals with one TCR beta chain. Method: immunoSEQ multiplex PCR; TCRdb's copy keeps in-frame clones and lacks some. Of 320,000 or so clones listed, about 88% are singletons. The V gene end was trimmed by 8 bases and the J gene end by 6 bases; junction bases not matched to a gene: 7. The CDR3 spans 14 residues. Germline V gene lookup returns CDR1 SEHNR and CDR2 FQNEAQ (reference sequence). The sample originates from a study of blood T cell repertoires in COVID-19. Material for sequencing was PBMCs or T cells enriched from blood (not recorded which). The sequence derives from a woman in her thirties who had recovered from COVID-19. V usage is TRBV7-9 and J usage is TRBJ1-6, with TRBD1 matching 7 bases. The CDR3 loop is CASGTGVGNSPLHF. The CDR3, as DNA: TGTGCCAGCGGCACAGGGGTCGGTAATTCACCCCTCCACTTT. The full variable domain, in which reference TRBV7-9 and TRBJ1-6 provide the parts outside the CDR3, is DTGVSQNPRHKITKRGQNVTFRCDPISEHNRLYWYRQTLGQGPEFLTYFQNEAQLEKSRLLSDRFSAERPKGSFSTLEIQRTEQGDSAMYLCASGTGVGNSPLHFGNGTRLTVT.